These 22 T cell receptor beta chains were all obtained from the same sample, sequenced in a study of molecular identifiers for immune sequencing clone quantification. Via MiXCR, TCRdb re-called the PCR reads, giving one row per CDR3 protein. This table has about 510,000 distinct CDR3 sequences, under 30% appearing once. The material sequenced was naive CD8+ T cells from blood, with Jurkat cell RNA spiked in. Subset described: FACS-sorted CD8+CD4-CCR7+CD45RA+ naive T cells. The receptors here all came from a human donor in good health. Some libraries in this study had Jurkat cell RNA spiked in.

The chain employs TRBV4-3 and TRBJ2-7, with D uncertain. V was cut by 0 bases and J by 3 bases, with 6 bases left in between. The CDR3 is 13 residues long. Germline assignment: CDR1 LGHNA and CDR2 YSLEER. DNA of the CDR3: TGCGCCAGCAGCCAAGATCGAAACTACGAGCAGTACTTC. This translates into CASSQDRNYEQYF.

This clonotype was seen ten or more times. V usage is TRBV5-1 and J usage is TRBJ1-5; 9 bases map to TRBD1. Per the germline V gene, CDR1 is SGHRS and CDR2 is YFSETQ. Trimming took 8 bases from V and 5 from J; bases not matched to a gene: 8. This CDR3 has 14 amino acids. The CDR3 region is CARGTGIRDQPQHF. DNA for the CDR3: TGCGCCAGGGGGACAGGGATAAGGGATCAGCCCCAGCATTTT.

This clonotype was observed a few times. This chain connects TRBV30 to TRBJ2-1; D gene unclear. CDR3 length: 13 amino acids. V was shortened by 3 bases and J by 4 bases, with 10 bases between the two germline ends. CDR1 and CDR2 from the germline V gene are GTSNPN and SVGIG (reference sequence). CDR3 sequence: CAWRPKLYNEQFF. CDR3 nucleotide sequence: TGTGCCTGGAGACCCAAATTATACAATGAGCAGTTCTTC.

This chain joins TRBV3-1 and TRBJ2-2; the D gene is possibly TRBD1 (6 bases). Per the germline V gene, CDR1 is LGHDT and CDR2 is YNNKEL (reference sequence). The V gene lost 1 base and the J gene lost 6 bases, with 9 bases spanning the gap. CDR3 length equals 14 residues. CDR3 residues: CASSQVWGPGELFF. As DNA, the CDR3 is TGTGCCAGCAGCCAAGTTTGGGGGCCCGGGGAGCTGTTTTTT.

This clonotype was seen repeatedly, ten times or more. The chain is built from TRBV4-2 and TRBJ1-5, with 7 bases lining up with TRBD1. Germline V gene data show CDR1 as LGHNA and CDR2 as YNFKEQ. Trimming took 2 bases from V and 6 from J; bases not matched to a gene: 7. The length of the CDR3 is 15 residues. The CDR3 coding sequence is TGTGCCAGCAGCCAAAACGACAGGGTCGGTCAGCCCCAGCATTTT. Residues: CASSQNDRVGQPQHF.

This clonotype was detected ten times or more. The chain recombines TRBV29-1 with TRBJ1-4; D ambiguous. The V end lost 4 bases, the J end lost 5 bases, and 8 bases lay between the germline ends. The germline V gene encodes CDR1 SQVTM and CDR2 ANQGSEA. The CDR3 is made up of 12 amino acids. The CDR3 DNA sequence: TGCAGCGTTGTGGAATCAAATGAAAAACTGTTTTTT. This codes for CSVVESNEKLFF.

This clonotype has ten or more counts. The chain carries TRBV7-6 and TRBJ1-5; no definite D call. The CDR3 sequence is 13 residues long. The V gene lost 2 bases and the J gene lost 5 bases, with 7 bases spanning the gap. Looked up from germline, CDR1 is SGHVS and CDR2 is FNYEAQ. CDR3 DNA sequence: TGTGCCAGCAGCTTAAACGGATATCAGCCCCAGCATTTT. This sequence encodes CASSLNGYQPQHF.

V and J are TRBV6-2 or TRBV6-3 and TRBJ1-2; perhaps TRBD1 as D (5 bases). The CDR3 is made up of 16 amino acids. Germline loops: CDR1 MNHEY, CDR2 SVGEGT. The V and J ends lost 2 bases and 3 bases respectively, with 16 bases between them. CDR3 sequence reads: CASSYAIQGYDYGYTF. CDR3 coding DNA: TGTGCCAGCAGTTACGCCATTCAGGGATACGACTATGGCTACACCTTC.

In this sample, this clonotype turned up many times. The V call is TRBV20-1, the J call TRBJ1-5, with D unclear. The CDR3 runs 14 residues. Germline CDR1 reads DFQATT; CDR2 reads SNEGSKA (reference sequence). With 3 bases removed from V and 0 bases from J, the gap between germline ends came to 9 bases. CDR3 sequence: CSASSVYSNQPQHF. CDR3 bases: TGCAGTGCTAGTTCCGTATATAGCAATCAGCCCCAGCATTTT.

Note on this clonotype: Compared with germline, one end of the junction differs, possibly owing to a read error. J is TRBJ1-6 and V is TRBV7-2; 8 bases are a match to TRBD1. This CDR3 has 16 amino acids. Germline lookup yields CDR1 SGHTA and CDR2 FQGNSA. CDR3 DNA sequence: TGTGCCAGCAGCTTAGGGCTGACAGGGGTTTCTTCACCCCCCCACTTT. Translation gives CASSLGLTGVSSPPHF.

Many counts were recorded for this clonotype. The CDR3 sequence: CASSGGPRTDTQYF. As DNA, the CDR3 is TGTGCCAGCAGCGGGGGCCCTAGAACAGATACGCAGTATTTT. This rearrangement joins TRBV9 to TRBJ2-3; D is possibly TRBD1 (5 bases). Trimming took 3 bases from V and 3 from J, leaving 11 bases between them. Germline CDR1 SGDLS, CDR2 YYNGEE. The CDR3 extends over 14 amino acids.

This clonotype was counted many times. CDR3 nucleotides: TGTGCCAGCAGCTTATTAGGTCAGCCCCAGCATTTT. The encoded protein is CASSLLGQPQHF. The V call is TRBV7-9, the J call TRBJ1-5, with unresolved D. V was shortened by 2 bases and J by 6 bases, with 5 bases between the two germline ends. The CDR3 is made up of 12 amino acids. Germline values: CDR1 SEHNR, CDR2 FQNEAQ (reference sequence).

V is TRBV7-8 and J is TRBJ2-3, with D maybe TRBD1 (6 bases). V was trimmed by 3 bases and J by 4 bases, leaving 23 bases between them. This CDR3 has 18 amino acids. In germline, CDR1 is SGHVS, CDR2 FQNEAQ. The CDR3, as DNA: TGTGCCAGCAGCTTCCCGGACAGCCGAACCCTGAGCGCAGATACGCAGTATTTT. This translates into CASSFPDSRTLSADTQYF.

The chain couples TRBV20-1 to TRBJ2-3; 14 positions match TRBD2. The V gene end was trimmed by 4 bases and the J gene end by 2 bases; junction bases not matched to a gene: 11. This CDR3 region has 18 residues. Looked up from germline, CDR1 is DFQATT and CDR2 is SNEGSKA (reference sequence). In DNA, the CDR3 is TGCAGTGCTATGGGACTAGCGGGAGACTTGTGGGTCACAGATACGCAGTATTTT. Translating gives CSAMGLAGDLWVTDTQYF.

Ten or more counts support this clonotype. J is TRBJ1-5 and V is TRBV12-3 or TRBV12-4, with D tentatively TRBD1 (5 bases). This CDR3 spans 14 amino acids. Deletions cut 5 bases from V and 6 bases from J, with 14 bases between. The CDR3 bases are TGTGCCAGCAGTCTAGACAGTCCCCTTCAGCCCCAGCATTTT. Protein product: CASSLDSPLQPQHF.

This clonotype was seen many times. V gene TRBV28 combines with J gene TRBJ2-7; no reliable D call. CDR3 size: 15 residues. Per germline, CDR1 MDHEN and CDR2 SYDVKM. V gave up 6 bases and J gave up 4 bases, with 19 bases separating them. The CDR3 sequence: CASSLEYSGKYEQYF. The CDR3 nucleotides read TGTGCCAGCAGCCTGGAGTATTCCGGAAAATACGAGCAGTACTTC.

This clonotype was seen only a few times. This chain uses TRBV9 with TRBJ1-1; the D is unclear. Per the germline V gene, CDR1 is SGDLS and CDR2 is YYNGEE. The CDR3 spans 14 residues. The V end was cut by 4 bases, the J end by 5 bases, with 15 bases between. Here the CDR3 DNA reads TGTGCCAGCAGCTCACCAGGCGTTACAACTGAAGCTTTCTTT. Translating gives CASSSPGVTTEAFF.

This clonotype was observed a few times. This may be a read error: a much more frequent sequence differs by one nucleotide. The rearrangement joins TRBV7-2 to TRBJ2-7, with D tentatively TRBD1 (6 bases). V lost 4 bases to trimming and J lost 9 bases, with 16 bases between them. This CDR3 region has 13 residues. Germline values: CDR1 SGHTA, CDR2 FQGNSA. For the CDR3, the DNA is TGTGCCAGCAGCTCTTACAGGGCGGGCGCGCAGTACTTC. Translation gives CASSSYRAGAQYF.

The chain employs TRBV4-3 and TRBJ1-5; 7 nucleotides match TRBD1. Germline lookup yields CDR1 LGHNA and CDR2 YSLEER. The CDR3 is made up of 15 amino acids. After removal of 5 bases from V and 1 base from J, the junction contained 5 bases not matched to a gene. Here the CDR3 reads CASSTDRASNQPQHF. DNA of the CDR3: TGCGCCAGCAGCACCGACAGGGCGAGCAATCAGCCCCAGCATTTT.

This clonotype was found many times. V and J are TRBV13 and TRBJ2-2; 7 bases fit TRBD2. The CDR3 extends over 15 amino acids. Germline values: CDR1 PRHDT, CDR2 FYEKMQ (reference sequence). The junction had 8 bases not matched to a gene; V was cut back by 9 bases and J by 1 base. CDR3 bases: TGTGCCAGTAAATCGGGGGGTGAGAACACCGGGGAGCTGTTTTTT. This gives the protein CASKSGGENTGELFF.

There are a few counts of this clonotype. The J gene is TRBJ2-2, the V gene TRBV12-3 or TRBV12-4; TRBD1 aligns across 8 bases. Trimming took 6 bases from V and 5 from J; bases not matched to a gene: 5. This CDR3 contains 14 residues. CDR3 residues: CASRDRAGTGELFF. The CDR3 bases are TGTGCCAGCAGGGACAGGGCGGGAACCGGGGAGCTGTTTTTT.

This clonotype was observed at least ten times. The V gene is TRBV4-3, the J gene TRBJ1-2; D not certain. CDR3 length equals 13 residues. CDR1 is LGHNA, CDR2 YSLEER, per germline. V lost 0 bases and J lost 6, with 8 bases in between. CDR3 bases: TGCGCCAGCAGCCAAGATTCAATGAATGGCTACACCTTC. It codes for CASSQDSMNGYTF.